This is a list of T cell receptor beta chains from one sample in a study of blood T cell repertoires in COVID-19. Sequenced by immunoSEQ multiplex PCR; TCRdb stores in-frame clones only, minus some. The repertoire holds some 300,000 clones, with around 90% as singletons. Material: PBMCs or T cells enriched from blood (not recorded which). These receptors were taken from a woman aged 40-49 years who had recovered from COVID-19. CDR3s include the opening cysteine and the closing phenylalanine or tryptophan. A D gene is named only where the DNA matches it firmly. Size is stated for part of the rows, as once, few or many counts, or as a class when the clone is expanded.

CDR3: CATSGGAEAFF; DNA: TGTGCCACCTCAGGGGGGGCTGAAGCTTTCTTT; J: TRBJ1-1; V: TRBV18; D: TRBD1; size: -
CDR3: CASSLGREYEQYF; DNA: TGTGCCAGCAGCCTCGGGAGGGAATACGAGCAGTACTTC; J: TRBJ2-7; V: TRBV11-2; D: TRBD2; size: -
CDR3: CASIPGGGRSRSYEQYF; DNA: TGTGCCAGCATCCCGGGTGGCGGGAGAAGTCGGTCCTACGAGCAGTACTTC; J: TRBJ2-7; V: TRBV5-6; D: TRBD2; size: -
CDR3: CASSKLKGALYLGTDTQYF; DNA: TGTGCCAGCAGCAAATTAAAGGGGGCGCTTTACCTTGGCACAGATACGCAGTATTTT; J: TRBJ2-3; V: TRBV21-1; D: -; size: -
CDR3: CASSAGTSAYNEQFF; DNA: TGTGCCAGCAGCGCCGGGACTAGCGCCTACAATGAGCAGTTCTTC; J: TRBJ2-1; V: TRBV9; D: TRBD2; size: -
CDR3: CASSFQTVHEKLFF; DNA: TGCGCCAGCAGCTTTCAAACAGTTCATGAAAAACTGTTTTTT; J: TRBJ1-4; V: TRBV5-1; D: -; size: -
CDR3: CASSVGPNSYEQYF; DNA: TGTGCCAGCAGCGTAGGGCCCAACTCCTACGAGCAGTACTTC; J: TRBJ2-7; V: TRBV9; D: -; size: -
CDR3: CASSSQGYSGNTIYF; DNA: TGCGCCAGCAGCTCCCAGGGTTACTCTGGAAACACCATATATTTT; J: TRBJ1-3; V: TRBV5-1; D: -; size: -
CDR3: CASEEGASYGYTF; DNA: TGTGCCAGCGAAGAGGGGGCGTCCTATGGCTACACCTTC; J: TRBJ1-2; V: TRBV7-9; D: TRBD1; size: -
CDR3: CAWSARQGARSYEQYF; DNA: TGTGCCTGGAGTGCCAGACAGGGGGCGAGGTCCTACGAGCAGTACTTC; J: TRBJ2-7; V: TRBV30; D: TRBD1; size: -
CDR3: CASSSTSGGETQYF; DNA: TGCGCCAGCAGCTCTACTAGCGGGGGAGAGACCCAGTACTTC; J: TRBJ2-5; V: TRBV5-1; D: TRBD2; size: -
CDR3: CASSAPAGHNEQFF; DNA: TGTGCCAGCAGTGCCCCAGCGGGCCACAATGAGCAGTTCTTC; J: TRBJ2-1; V: TRBV2; D: -; size: -
CDR3: CASSEARISGGMDNSPLHF; DNA: TGTGCCAGCAGTGAAGCCCGCATTTCCGGGGGGATGGATAATTCACCCCTCCACTTT; J: TRBJ1-6; V: TRBV2; D: -; size: once
CDR3: CASSPGLAGGEYEQYF; DNA: TGTGCCAGCAGCCCTGGACTAGCGGGGGGCGAATACGAGCAGTACTTC; J: TRBJ2-7; V: TRBV9; D: TRBD2; size: once
CDR3: CASSQDQGSYGYTF; DNA: TGTGCCAGCAGCCAAGACCAGGGGAGCTATGGCTACACCTTC; J: TRBJ1-2; V: TRBV4-2; D: -; size: many
CDR3: CASSYSGDSNGYTF; DNA: TGTGCCAGCAGTTACTCGGGGGACAGCAATGGCTACACCTTC; J: TRBJ1-2; V: TRBV6-5; D: TRBD1; size: -